This is a list of T cell receptor beta chains from one sample in a study of cytomegalovirus exposure and HLA in healthy donors. The repertoire was sequenced with immunoSEQ multiplex PCR; TCRdb's copy has only in-frame clones and lacks some. Altogether about 210,000 clones are present, about 76% being singletons, with the ten largest covering approximately 0.36%. The source material was PBMCs. The receptors derive from a male donor in good health and CMV-seropositive. Each CDR3 is given without its conserved first and last residue. A D gene is named only where the DNA matches it firmly. Clone size, where shown, is once, few, many, or a class for clones that have expanded.

-	TRBV19	few	TRBJ2-7	ASSHRTAYEQY
TRBD1	TRBV12-5	-	TRBJ2-1	ASGPRTGGDEQF
-	TRBV2	-	TRBJ1-5	ASSTRDGSNQPQH
TRBD2	TRBV5-4	few	TRBJ2-7	ASSLRLAGDEQY
TRBD1	TRBV9	-	TRBJ2-5	ASSPWTGQETQY
TRBD2	TRBV5-6	-	TRBJ2-1	ASSLRASGARNEQF
TRBD2	TRBV2	once	TRBJ2-1	ASSDVGLGQNEQF
-	TRBV7-2	-	TRBJ1-5	ASSFEGRGDQPQH
-	TRBV2	-	TRBJ2-5	ASSLQGTLSETQY
TRBD1	TRBV11-2	-	TRBJ1-1	ASSLLTGVNTEAF
TRBD1	TRBV18	once	TRBJ1-3	ASSPGGDSYSGNTIY
-	TRBV2	-	TRBJ2-2	ASTEKGSNTGELF
TRBD1	TRBV6-5	-	TRBJ1-5	ASSRQGINQPQH
TRBD1	TRBV29-1	-	TRBJ2-5	TCGEDRGRRRPETQY
-	TRBV6-5	-	TRBJ2-7	ASSRGTDYEQY
TRBD1	TRBV5-1	-	TRBJ2-7	ASSFRQGSDERY
-	TRBV2	once	TRBJ2-5	ASSRRTDQETQY
-	TRBV7-3	-	TRBJ1-3	ASSSSGAGNTIY
TRBD1	TRBV5-6	few	TRBJ1-2	ASSLPRTGSLYGYT
TRBD2	TRBV7-2	few	TRBJ2-1	ASSTSGRAGNEQF
TRBD2	TRBV4-2	-	TRBJ2-7	ASSQDIGLAGTYEQY
-	TRBV9	-	TRBJ2-7	ASSVYPGDGYEQY